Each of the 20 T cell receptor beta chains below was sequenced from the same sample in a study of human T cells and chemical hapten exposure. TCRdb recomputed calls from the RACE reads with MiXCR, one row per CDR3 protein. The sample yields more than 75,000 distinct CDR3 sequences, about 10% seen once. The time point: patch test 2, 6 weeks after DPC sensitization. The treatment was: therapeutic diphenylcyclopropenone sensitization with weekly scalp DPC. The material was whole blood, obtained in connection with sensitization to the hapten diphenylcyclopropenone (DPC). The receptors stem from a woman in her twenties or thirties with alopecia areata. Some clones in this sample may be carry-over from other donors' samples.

The chain's CDR3 is CASSLNPIYEQYF. The DNA for the CDR3 is TGCGCCAGCAGCTTGAACCCTATCTACGAGCAGTACTTC. The rearrangement links TRBV5-1 to TRBJ2-7; D uncertain. The CDR3 is made up of 13 amino acids. The germline V gene encodes CDR1 SGHRS and CDR2 YFSETQ. Trimming shortened V by 1 base and J by 3 bases, and 8 bases separated the two germline ends.

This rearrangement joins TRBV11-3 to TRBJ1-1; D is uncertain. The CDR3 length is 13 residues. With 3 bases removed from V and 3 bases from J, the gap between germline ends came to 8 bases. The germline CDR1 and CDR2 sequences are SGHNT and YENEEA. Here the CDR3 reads CASSFSFDTEAFF. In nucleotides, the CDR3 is TGTGCCAGCAGCTTTTCATTCGACACTGAAGCTTTCTTT. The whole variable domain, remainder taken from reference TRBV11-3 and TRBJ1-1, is EAGVVQSPRYKIIEKKQPVAFWCNPISGHNTLYWYLQNLGQGPELLIRYENEEAVDDSQLPKDRFSAERLKGVDSTLKIQPAELGDSAVYLCASSFSFDTEAFFGQGTRLTVV.

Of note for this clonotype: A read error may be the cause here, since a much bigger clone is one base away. CDR3 coding DNA: TGTGCCAGCAGCTCTACAGGGGCGGACGAGCAGTACTTC. Translating gives CASSSTGADEQYF. The chain recombines TRBV11-3 with TRBJ2-7, with TRBD1 matching 7 bases. CDR3 size: 13 residues. Germline V gene lookup returns CDR1 SGHNT and CDR2 YENEEA. J was trimmed by 5 bases and V by 4 bases; bases with no gene match: 5.

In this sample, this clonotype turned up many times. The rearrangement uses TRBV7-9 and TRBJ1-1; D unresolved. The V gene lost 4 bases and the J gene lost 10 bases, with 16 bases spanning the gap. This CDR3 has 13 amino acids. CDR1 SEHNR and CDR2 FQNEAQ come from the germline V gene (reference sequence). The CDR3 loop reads CASSSRKGGIAFF. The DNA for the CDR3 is TGTGCCAGCAGCTCGAGAAAGGGCGGGATAGCTTTCTTT. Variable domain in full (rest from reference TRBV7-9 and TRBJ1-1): DTGVSQNPRHKITKRGQNVTFRCDPISEHNRLYWYRQTLGQGPEFLTYFQNEAQLEKSRLLSDRFSAERPKGSFSTLEIQRTEQGDSAMYLCASSSRKGGIAFFGQGTRLTVV.

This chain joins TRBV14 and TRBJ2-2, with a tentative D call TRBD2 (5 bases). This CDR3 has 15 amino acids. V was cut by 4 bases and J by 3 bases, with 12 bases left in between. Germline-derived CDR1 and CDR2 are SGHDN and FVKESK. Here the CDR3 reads CASSPLGRDTGELFF. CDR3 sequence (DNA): TGTGCCAGCAGCCCACTAGGAAGGGACACCGGGGAGCTGTTTTTT.

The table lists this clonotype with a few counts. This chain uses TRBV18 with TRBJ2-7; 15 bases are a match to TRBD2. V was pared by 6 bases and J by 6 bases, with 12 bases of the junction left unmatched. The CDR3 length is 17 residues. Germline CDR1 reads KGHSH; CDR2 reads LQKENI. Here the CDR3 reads CASSQGLAGGPEGEQYF. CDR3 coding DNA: TGTGCCAGCTCCCAAGGACTAGCGGGAGGGCCTGAGGGCGAGCAGTACTTC.

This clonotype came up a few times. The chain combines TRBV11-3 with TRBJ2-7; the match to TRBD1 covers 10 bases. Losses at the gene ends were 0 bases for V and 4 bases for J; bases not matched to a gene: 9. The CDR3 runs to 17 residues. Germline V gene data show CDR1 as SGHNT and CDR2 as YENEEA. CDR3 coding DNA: TGTGCCAGCAGCTTAGATCTTCGTCGGACAGGGGGGTACGAGCAGTACTTC. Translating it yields CASSLDLRRTGGYEQYF.

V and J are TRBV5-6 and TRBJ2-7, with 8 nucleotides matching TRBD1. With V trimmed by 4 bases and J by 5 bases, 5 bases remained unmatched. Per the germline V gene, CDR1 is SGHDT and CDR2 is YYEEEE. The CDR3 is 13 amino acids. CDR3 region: CASSLRGPDEQYF. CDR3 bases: TGTGCCAGCAGCCTCAGGGGGCCCGACGAGCAGTACTTC.

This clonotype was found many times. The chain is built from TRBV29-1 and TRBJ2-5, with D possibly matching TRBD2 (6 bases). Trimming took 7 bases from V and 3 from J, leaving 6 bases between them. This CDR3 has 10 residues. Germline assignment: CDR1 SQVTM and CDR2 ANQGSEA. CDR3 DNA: TGCAGCGGGGGGGAAGAGACCCAGTACTTC. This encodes CSGGEETQYF.

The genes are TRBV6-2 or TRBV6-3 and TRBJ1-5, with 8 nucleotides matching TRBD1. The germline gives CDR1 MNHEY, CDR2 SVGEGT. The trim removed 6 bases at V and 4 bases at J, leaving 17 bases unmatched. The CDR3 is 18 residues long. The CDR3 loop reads CASSPTGTGPAGNQPQHF. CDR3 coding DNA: TGTGCCAGCAGCCCGACCGGGACAGGCCCCGCGGGGAATCAGCCCCAGCATTTT.

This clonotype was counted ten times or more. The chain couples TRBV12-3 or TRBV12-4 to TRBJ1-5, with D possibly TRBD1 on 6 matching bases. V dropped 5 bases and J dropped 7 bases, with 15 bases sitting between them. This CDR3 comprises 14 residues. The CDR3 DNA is TGTGCCAGCAGTCTACAGGGAGTCGGACAGCCCCAGCATTTT. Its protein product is CASSLQGVGQPQHF.

The CDR3 DNA sequence: TGCGCCAGCAGCCCGGGGCCGGGTACCACAGATACGCAGTATTTT. Protein sequence: CASSPGPGTTDTQYF. The chain recombines TRBV5-1 with TRBJ2-3; D tentatively fits TRBD1 or TRBD2 (5 bases each). CDR1 and CDR2 from the germline V gene are SGHRS and YFSETQ. The V and J ends lost 4 bases and 2 bases respectively, with 14 bases between them. This CDR3 has 15 amino acids. The whole variable domain, remainder taken from reference TRBV5-1 and TRBJ2-3, is KAGVTQTPRYLIKTRGQQVTLSCSPISGHRSVSWYQQTPGQGLQFLFEYFSETQRNKGNFPGRFSGRQFSNSRSEMNVSTLELGDSALYLCASSPGPGTTDTQYFGPGTRLTVL.

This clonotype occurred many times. CDR3 sequence reads: CASSLFLPSGSYEQYF. CDR3 sequence (DNA): TGTGCCAGCAGTTTATTCTTGCCTAGCGGGTCCTACGAGCAGTACTTC. This chain uses TRBV28 with TRBJ2-7; TRBD2 agrees at 8 bases. With V trimmed by 1 base and J by 1 base, 6 bases remained unmatched. Germline V gene data show CDR1 as MDHEN and CDR2 as SYDVKM. This CDR3 comprises 16 residues.

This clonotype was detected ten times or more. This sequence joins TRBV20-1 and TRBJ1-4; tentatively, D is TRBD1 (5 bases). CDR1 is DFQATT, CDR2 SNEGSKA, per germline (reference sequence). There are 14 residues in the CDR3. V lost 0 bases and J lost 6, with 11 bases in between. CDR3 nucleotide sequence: TGCAGTGCTAGAGATCTAAGAGGGGATGAAAAACTGTTTTTT. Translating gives CSARDLRGDEKLFF.

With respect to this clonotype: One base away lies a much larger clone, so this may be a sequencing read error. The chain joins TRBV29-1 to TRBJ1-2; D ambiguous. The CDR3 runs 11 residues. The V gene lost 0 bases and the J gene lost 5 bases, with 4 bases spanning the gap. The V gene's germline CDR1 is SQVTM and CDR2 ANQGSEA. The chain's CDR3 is CSVEEGYGYTF. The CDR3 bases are TGCAGCGTTGAAGAAGGGTATGGCTACACCTTC.

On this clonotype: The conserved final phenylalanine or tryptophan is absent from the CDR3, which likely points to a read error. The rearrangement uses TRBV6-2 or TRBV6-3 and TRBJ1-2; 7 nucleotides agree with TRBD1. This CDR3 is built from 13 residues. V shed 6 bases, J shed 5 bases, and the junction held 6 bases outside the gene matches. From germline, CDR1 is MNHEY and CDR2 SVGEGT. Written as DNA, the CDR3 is TGTGCCAGCAGACTCGGGACAGCGTATGGCTACACCATC. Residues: CASRLGTAYGYTI.

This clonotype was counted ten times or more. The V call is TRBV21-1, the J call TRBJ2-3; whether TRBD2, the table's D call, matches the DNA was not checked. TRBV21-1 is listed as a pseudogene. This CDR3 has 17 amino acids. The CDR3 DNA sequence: TGTGCCAGCAGCAAAACTTGGGGTTCCTCCCCTAGGGATACGCAGTATTTT. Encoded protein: CASSKTWGSSPRDTQYF.

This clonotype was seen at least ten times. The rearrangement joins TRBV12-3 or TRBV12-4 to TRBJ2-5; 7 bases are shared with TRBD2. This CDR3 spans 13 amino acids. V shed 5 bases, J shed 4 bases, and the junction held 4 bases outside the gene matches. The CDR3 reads CASSATGGETQYF. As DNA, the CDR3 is TGTGCCAGCAGTGCTACGGGGGGAGAGACCCAGTACTTC.

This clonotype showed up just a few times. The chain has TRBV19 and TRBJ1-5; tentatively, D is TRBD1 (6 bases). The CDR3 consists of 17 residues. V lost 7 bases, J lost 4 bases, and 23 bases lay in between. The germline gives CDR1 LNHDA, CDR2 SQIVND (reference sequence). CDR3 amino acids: CASTSAGTARGNQPQHF. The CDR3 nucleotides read TGTGCCAGTACCTCGGCTGGCACAGCAAGGGGGAATCAGCCCCAGCATTTT.

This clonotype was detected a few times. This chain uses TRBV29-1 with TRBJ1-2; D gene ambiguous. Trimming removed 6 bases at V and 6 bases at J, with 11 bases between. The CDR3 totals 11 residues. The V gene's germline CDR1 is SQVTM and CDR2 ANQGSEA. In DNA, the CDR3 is TGCAGCGTCGCTGACGGAGATGGCTACACCTTC. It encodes CSVADGDGYTF.